One sample yielded the 31 T cell receptor beta chains listed below, sequenced in a study of blood T cell repertoires in COVID-19. The method was immunoSEQ multiplex PCR; TCRdb's version includes in-frame clones alone and lacks a portion of them. The table records about 120,000 clones, over 65% of them present only once. Sequencing was performed on peripheral blood. The receptor source for this set is a man in his sixties with acute or convalescent COVID-19.

The CDR3 bases are TGTGCCAGCAGTCCGGGACAGGGGTACGAGCAGTACTTC. Protein sequence: CASSPGQGYEQYF. The chain is built from TRBV12-3 or TRBV12-4 and TRBJ2-7; TRBD1 matches at 10 bases. J lost 4 bases, V lost 5 bases, and 2 bases had no gene match. The CDR3 spans 13 residues.

The chain has TRBV11-1 and TRBJ2-7, with D possibly TRBD1 on 5 matching bases. This CDR3 region has 14 residues. The germline gives CDR1 SGHAT, CDR2 FQDESV (reference sequence). The ends were cut back, 2 bases at V and 1 base at J, with 9 bases in the middle. CDR3 amino acids: CASSLQGFSYEQYF. The CDR3 DNA reads as TGTGCCAGCAGCTTACAGGGATTTTCCTACGAGCAGTACTTC.

This clone turned up a few times. J is TRBJ2-3 and V is TRBV11-2; 8 positions agree with TRBD1. Germline values: CDR1 SGHAT, CDR2 FQNNGV. The CDR3 is made up of 14 amino acids. Unmatched junction bases numbered 3, after V lost 6 bases and J lost 1 base. Written as DNA, the CDR3 is TGTGCCAGCAGACTGACAGGGGGCACAGATACGCAGTATTTT. This sequence encodes CASRLTGGTDTQYF.

This clone was seen a few times. This chain joins TRBV11-2 and TRBJ2-1; D uncertain. The CDR3 length is 13 residues. Germline V CDR1 and CDR2: SGHAT, FQNNGV. Trimming cost V 6 bases and J 6 bases, with 12 bases left between them. The CDR3 coding sequence is TGTGCCAGCAGTTTCCAAGTCGGCAATGAGCAGTTCTTC. Translating gives CASSFQVGNEQFF.

The chain carries TRBV24-1 and TRBJ2-3; 7 bases match TRBD2. CDR1 is KGHDR, CDR2 SFDVKD, per germline. There are 16 residues in the CDR3. V was pared by 0 bases and J by 3 bases, with 5 bases of the junction left unmatched. CDR3 nucleotides: TGTGCCACCAGTGATTTGGCGGGGGTGGGAACAGATACGCAGTATTTT. It yields the protein CATSDLAGVGTDTQYF.

This chain connects TRBV24-1 to TRBJ2-2, with D possibly matching TRBD1 (6 bases). The CDR3 has 14 residues. Germline V lookup: CDR1 KGHDR, CDR2 SFDVKD. Trimming removed 5 bases from V and 3 bases from J, with 9 bases in between. Here the CDR3 reads CATSVQGDTGELFF. CDR3 bases: TGTGCCACCAGTGTACAGGGCGACACCGGGGAGCTGTTTTTT.

The chain combines TRBV7-2 with TRBJ2-7; possible D gene TRBD1, 8 bases. The germline V and J ends were trimmed by 2 bases and 6 bases, with 14 bases remaining between them. Germline-derived CDR1 and CDR2 are SGHTA and FQGNSA. The CDR3 contains 14 residues. The CDR3 spells CASSLQGAGVEQYF. DNA of the CDR3: TGTGCCAGCAGCTTACAGGGGGCGGGGGTCGAGCAGTACTTC.

This sequence joins TRBV27 and TRBJ2-3, with D hard to call. CDR1 and CDR2 from the germline V gene are MNHEY and SMNVEV (reference sequence). Trimming took off 0 bases at V and 4 bases at J, with 11 bases between the two ends. This CDR3 is built from 15 residues. DNA of the CDR3: TGTGCCAGCAGTTTATCCGGATCGAGGCCAGATACGCAGTATTTT. It encodes CASSLSGSRPDTQYF.

The V call is TRBV9, the J call TRBJ2-1; 9 positions match TRBD2. This CDR3 is built from 15 residues. V was pared by 0 bases and J by 4 bases, with 2 bases of the junction left unmatched. In germline, CDR1 is SGDLS, CDR2 YYNGEE. The CDR3 DNA reads as TGTGCCAGCAGCGTAGAGACTAGCGGTTACAATGAGCAGTTCTTC. It specifies CASSVETSGYNEQFF.

The CDR3 DNA reads TGTGCCAGCAGCTTAGCCAATGACCGGGGGTATGGCTACACCTTC. Its translation: CASSLANDRGYGYTF. This rearrangement joins TRBV11-2 to TRBJ1-2; possibly TRBD1 for D (5 bases). The V gene's germline CDR1 is SGHAT and CDR2 FQNNGV. The CDR3 loop spans 15 amino acids. The V end was cut by 1 base, the J end by 5 bases, with 14 bases between. Full variable domain (missing parts from reference TRBV11-2 and TRBJ1-2): EAGVAQSPRYKIIEKRQSVAFWCNPISGHATLYWYQQILGQGPKLLIQFQNNGVVDDSQLPKDRFSAERLKGVDSTLKIQPAKLEDSAVYLCASSLANDRGYGYTFGSGTRLTVV.

The V call is TRBV3-1 (or the pseudogene TRBV3-2), the J call TRBJ2-2; a weak D match, TRBD1 (6 bases). This CDR3 is 15 amino acids long. V lost 0 bases and J 6 bases, leaving 11 bases between the germline ends. Germline values: CDR1 LGHDT, CDR2 YNNKEL (reference sequence). The CDR3 region is CASSQDLGHPGELFF. DNA of the CDR3: TGTGCCAGCAGCCAAGATCTGGGACACCCCGGGGAGCTGTTTTTT.

The chain recombines TRBV27 with TRBJ1-1; 11 bases line up with TRBD1. The V gene end was trimmed by 3 bases and the J gene end by 7 bases; junction bases not matched to a gene: 7. The CDR3 is 15 residues long. CDR1 and CDR2 (germline): MNHEY, SMNVEV (reference sequence). The CDR3 protein is CASSLLGQGAIEAFF. For the CDR3, the DNA is TGTGCCAGCAGTTTGTTAGGACAGGGGGCAATTGAAGCTTTCTTT.

The chain links TRBV28 to TRBJ1-5; no reliable D call. Per the germline V gene, CDR1 is MDHEN and CDR2 is SYDVKM. CDR3 size: 12 residues. V was shortened by 5 bases and J by 4 bases, with 6 bases between the two germline ends. CDR3 protein: CASSPLNQPQHF. The CDR3 DNA is TGTGCCAGCAGTCCCCTAAATCAGCCCCAGCATTTT. Complete variable domain (other parts from reference TRBV28 and TRBJ1-5): DVKVTQSSRYLVKRTGEKVFLECVQDMDHENMFWYRQDPGLGLRLIYFSYDVKMKEKGDIPEGYSVSREKKERFSLILESASTNQTSMYLCASSPLNQPQHFGDGTRLSIL.

The chain links TRBV25-1 to TRBJ1-2, with TRBD1 matching 8 bases. Germline trimming cut 3 bases from V and 4 bases from J; bases unmatched to any gene: 1. The germline gives CDR1 MGHDK, CDR2 SYGVNS. The CDR3 loop spans 13 amino acids. CDR3 amino acids: CASSDTGGYGYTF. CDR3 in DNA: TGTGCCAGCAGTGATACAGGGGGCTATGGCTACACCTTC.

The chain links TRBV10-3 to TRBJ1-1; no firm D call. CDR3 size: 14 residues. Trimming cost V 2 bases and J 3 bases, with 10 bases left between them. Per germline, CDR1 ENHRY and CDR2 SYGVKD. The CDR3 loop is CAISERQVDTEAFF. The CDR3 DNA sequence: TGTGCCATCAGTGAGAGGCAGGTAGACACTGAAGCTTTCTTT.

The chain joins TRBV7-9 to TRBJ1-5; 7 nucleotides match TRBD1. Germline V gives CDR1 SEHNR, CDR2 FQNEAQ (reference sequence). This CDR3 region has 13 residues. With V trimmed by 4 bases and J by 5 bases, 2 bases remained unmatched. The CDR3 protein is CASSSTGHQPQHF. CDR3 bases: TGTGCCAGCAGCTCGACAGGGCATCAGCCCCAGCATTTT.

The chain links TRBV7-2 to TRBJ2-7; D remains ambiguous. CDR3 length: 15 residues. CDR1 and CDR2 from the germline V gene are SGHTA and FQGNSA. Trimming took off 1 base at V and 0 bases at J, with 10 bases between the two ends. The CDR3 is CASSLESGSSYEQYF. Here the CDR3 DNA reads TGTGCCAGCAGCTTAGAGTCAGGTAGCTCCTACGAGCAGTACTTC.

The rearrangement links TRBV21-1 to TRBJ1-4; TRBD1 is the table's D call, not checked against the DNA. TRBV21-1 is a known pseudogene. This CDR3 is 16 amino acids long. The CDR3 nucleotides are TGTGCCAGCGCCACCTTCTCACGGGACAGGGAAGAAAAACTGTTTTTT. Protein sequence: CASATFSRDREEKLFF.

The rearrangement joins TRBV5-4 to TRBJ1-1; D is uncertain. This CDR3 has 13 residues. Trimming removed 0 bases at V and 6 bases at J, with 9 bases between. Germline-derived CDR1 and CDR2 are SGHNT and YYREEE (reference sequence). The CDR3 nucleotides read TGTGCCAGCAGCTTGGAGGCGGTCCCTGAAGCTTTCTTT. It is translated as CASSLEAVPEAFF.

In its sample, this clone was seen a few times. This chain connects TRBV19 to TRBJ2-3, with 8 positions matching TRBD1. CDR1 and CDR2 (germline): LNHDA, SQIVND (reference sequence). Trimming cost V 6 bases and J 5 bases; bases outside gene matches: 1. This CDR3 spans 12 amino acids. The CDR3 DNA is TGTGCCAGTAGAACAGGGGGAGATACGCAGTATTTT. Residues: CASRTGGDTQYF.

The V gene is TRBV6-5, the J gene TRBJ2-7, with TRBD1 as a possible D gene (5 bases). Germline V gives CDR1 MNHEY, CDR2 SVGAGI. This CDR3 region has 15 residues. Between the trimmed V and J ends, which lost 2 bases and 4 bases, there was a span of 15 bases. CDR3 DNA: TGTGCCAGCAGTTACGGGGTCCAACAGGCTTACGAGCAGTACTTC. It encodes CASSYGVQQAYEQYF.

This clone was observed once. The J gene is TRBJ1-4, the V gene TRBV2; D unresolved. V was cut by 1 base and J by 5 bases, with 5 bases left in between. CDR1 and CDR2 from the germline V gene are SNHLY and FYNNEI. The CDR3 covers 13 residues. The CDR3 reads CASSEGRNEKLFF. CDR3 DNA: TGTGCCAGCAGTGAAGGTCGGAATGAAAAACTGTTTTTT.

This rearrangement joins TRBV30 to TRBJ1-3, with D perhaps TRBD1 (5 bases). V lost 2 bases, J lost 3 bases, and 11 bases lay in between. CDR3 size: 14 residues. In germline, CDR1 is GTSNPN, CDR2 SVGIG (reference sequence). In DNA, the CDR3 is TGTGCCTGGAGTACAGGCCAGGATGGAAACACCATATATTTT. Protein sequence: CAWSTGQDGNTIYF.

The chain combines TRBV11-2 with TRBJ2-1; TRBD1 is a possible D gene (5 bases). The V and J ends lost 5 bases and 8 bases respectively, with 19 bases between them. The CDR3 runs 15 residues. CDR1 is SGHAT, CDR2 FQNNGV, per germline. This chain's CDR3 is CASSLGHHTMDEQFF. CDR3 nucleotide sequence: TGTGCCAGCAGCCTAGGACACCACACAATGGATGAGCAGTTCTTC.

The chain employs TRBV7-2 and TRBJ2-3; the D gene is possibly TRBD2 (5 bases). V was trimmed by 7 bases and J by 1 base, leaving 15 bases between them. CDR3 length: 15 residues. The V gene's germline CDR1 is SGHTA and CDR2 FQGNSA. The CDR3 region has the DNA TGTGCCAGCACCTCCCGGGGTAGCGGCACAGATACGCAGTATTTT. Its translation is CASTSRGSGTDTQYF.

This clone was recorded only once. The DNA for the CDR3 is TGTGCCAGCAGCCAAGAAGGGCCTAGCGGGAGGAGGTCCTACAATGAGCAGTTCTTC. Its translation: CASSQEGPSGRRSYNEQFF. The rearrangement uses TRBV3-1 (or the pseudogene TRBV3-2) and TRBJ2-1, with 11 nucleotides matching TRBD2. CDR1 and CDR2 (germline): LGHDT, YNNKEL (reference sequence). V was clipped by 0 bases and J by 1 base; unmatched bases: 8. The CDR3 spans 19 residues.

The V call is TRBV5-1, the J call TRBJ2-7; TRBD1 matches 8 bases. This CDR3 is built from 15 residues. Unmatched junction bases numbered 7, after V lost 0 bases and J lost 5 bases. Germline CDR1 SGHRS, CDR2 YFSETQ. This CDR3 is CASSLDRTGIHEQYF. In nucleotides, the CDR3 is TGCGCCAGCAGCTTGGATCGGACAGGGATCCACGAGCAGTACTTC.

The V gene is TRBV7-2, the J gene TRBJ2-7; TRBD2 is a possible D gene (6 bases). Germline CDR1 reads SGHTA; CDR2 reads FQGNSA. V lost 2 bases and J lost 2, with 19 bases in between. The CDR3 spans 17 residues. CDR3 region: CASSLYLSREKPYEQYF. DNA for the CDR3: TGTGCCAGCAGCTTATATCTATCCCGGGAGAAACCCTACGAGCAGTACTTC.

The chain uses TRBV2 and TRBJ1-5; D may be TRBD1 (5 bases). Germline values: CDR1 SNHLY, CDR2 FYNNEI. The CDR3 is made up of 15 amino acids. V gave up 5 bases and J gave up 1 base, with 12 bases separating them. CDR3 DNA sequence: TGTGCCAGCAGTCCAGGGTGGTCGAGCAATCAGCCCCAGCATTTT. This codes for CASSPGWSSNQPQHF.

The chain couples TRBV15 to TRBJ2-4; 9 nucleotides align to TRBD2. The germline V gene encodes CDR1 LNHNV and CDR2 YYDKDF (reference sequence). The junction had 7 bases not matched to a gene; V was cut back by 5 bases and J by 8 bases. This CDR3 has 14 amino acids. The CDR3 is CATSWGLAGDIQYF. For the CDR3, the DNA is TGTGCCACCAGCTGGGGACTAGCTGGGGACATTCAGTACTTC.

The V gene is TRBV27, the J gene TRBJ2-3; TRBD2 agrees at 10 bases. This CDR3 comprises 14 residues. Germline values: CDR1 MNHEY, CDR2 SMNVEV (reference sequence). With 8 bases clipped from V and 5 bases from J, the junction kept 7 bases outside the gene matches. The CDR3 coding sequence is TGTGCCAGCGGGCTAGCGGGAGTGAGAGATACGCAGTATTTT. Translated, it gives CASGLAGVRDTQYF.